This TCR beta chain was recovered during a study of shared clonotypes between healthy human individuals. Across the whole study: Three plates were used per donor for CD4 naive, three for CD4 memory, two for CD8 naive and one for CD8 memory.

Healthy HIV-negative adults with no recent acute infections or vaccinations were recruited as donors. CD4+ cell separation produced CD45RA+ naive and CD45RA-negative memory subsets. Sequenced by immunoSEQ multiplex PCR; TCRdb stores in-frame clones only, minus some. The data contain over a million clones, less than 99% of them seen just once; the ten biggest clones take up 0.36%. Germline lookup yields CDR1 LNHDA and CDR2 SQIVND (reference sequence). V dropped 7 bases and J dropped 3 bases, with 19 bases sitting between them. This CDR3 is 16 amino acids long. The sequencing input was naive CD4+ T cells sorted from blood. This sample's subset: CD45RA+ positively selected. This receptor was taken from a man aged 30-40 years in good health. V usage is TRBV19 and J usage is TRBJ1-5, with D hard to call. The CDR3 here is CASTGLGLGYNQPQHF. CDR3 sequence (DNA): TGTGCCAGTACAGGTTTGGGTTTGGGCTACAATCAGCCCCAGCATTTT.